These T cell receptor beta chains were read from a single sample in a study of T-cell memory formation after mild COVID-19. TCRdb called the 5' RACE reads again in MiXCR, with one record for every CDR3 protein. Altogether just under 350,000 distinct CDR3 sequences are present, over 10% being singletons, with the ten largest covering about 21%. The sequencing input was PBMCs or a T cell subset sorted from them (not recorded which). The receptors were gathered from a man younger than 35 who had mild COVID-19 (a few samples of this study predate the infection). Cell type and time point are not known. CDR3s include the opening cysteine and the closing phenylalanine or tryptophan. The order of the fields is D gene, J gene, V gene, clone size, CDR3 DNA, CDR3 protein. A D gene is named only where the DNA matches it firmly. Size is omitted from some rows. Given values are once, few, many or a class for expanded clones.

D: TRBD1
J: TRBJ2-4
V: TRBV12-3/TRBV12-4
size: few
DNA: TGTGCCAGCAGTCCTCAGACAGGGGGCGAAAACATTCAGTACTTC
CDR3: CASSPQTGGENIQYF

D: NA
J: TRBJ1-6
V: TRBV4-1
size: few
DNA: TGCGCCAGCAGCCAATTGCCCGGTTCACCCCTCCACTTT
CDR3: CASSQLPGSPLHF

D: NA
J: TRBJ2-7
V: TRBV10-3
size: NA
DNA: TGTGCCATCAGTGAGCCAGGGACGGCTACCTACGAGCAGTACTTC
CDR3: CAISEPGTATYEQYF

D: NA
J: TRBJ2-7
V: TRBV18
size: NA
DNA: TGTGCCAGCTCACCGACAACAGACTACGAGCAGTACTTC
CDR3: CASSPTTDYEQYF

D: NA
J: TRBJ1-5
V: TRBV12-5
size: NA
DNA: TGTGCTAGTGCCCCCCCCAGGGTCCGCAATCAGCCCCAGCATTTT
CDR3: CASAPPRVRNQPQHF

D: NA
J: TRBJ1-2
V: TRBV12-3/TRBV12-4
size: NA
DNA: TGTGCCAGCAGTTTCCACACGGTTTCTTTTTATGGCTACACCTTC
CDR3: CASSFHTVSFYGYTF

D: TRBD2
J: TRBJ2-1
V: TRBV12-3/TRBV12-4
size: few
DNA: TGTGCCAGCTGGGGACTAGCGGGGGTGAATGAGCAGTTCTTC
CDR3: CASWGLAGVNEQFF

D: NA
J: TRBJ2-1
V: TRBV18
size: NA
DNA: TGTGCCAGCTCACCACCGGGAGCCTACAATGAGCAGTTCTTC
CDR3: CASSPPGAYNEQFF

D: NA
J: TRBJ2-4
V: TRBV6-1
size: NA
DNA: TGTGCCAGCGGGAGAGACTTCGACCGAAACAGCATTCAGTACTTC
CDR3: CASGRDFDRNSIQYF

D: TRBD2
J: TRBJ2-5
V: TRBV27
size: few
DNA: TGTGCCAGCAGCTCCCTTTTCGGGGGGGTCCAAGAGACCCAGTACTTC
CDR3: CASSSLFGGVQETQYF

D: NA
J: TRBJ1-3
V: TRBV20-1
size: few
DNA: TGCAGTGCTAGCGTGTCAGGGTTGTCAAACACCATATATTTT
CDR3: CSASVSGLSNTIYF

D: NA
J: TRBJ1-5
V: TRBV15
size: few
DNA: TGTGCCACGGGGATGGGGAGCAATCAGCCCCAGCATTTT
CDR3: CATGMGSNQPQHF

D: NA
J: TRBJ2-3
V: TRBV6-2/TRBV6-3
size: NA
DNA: TGTGCCAGCAGAGAGAAGGAAAACACAGATACGCAGTATTTT
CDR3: CASREKENTDTQYF

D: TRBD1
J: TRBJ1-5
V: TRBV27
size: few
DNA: TGTGCCAGCAGGGGCGGGACAGGCCCTGATCAGCCCCAGCATTTT
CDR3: CASRGGTGPDQPQHF

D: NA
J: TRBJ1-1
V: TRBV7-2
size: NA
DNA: TGTGCCAGCAGCTTAGCGCTAGGGGTCCCTGAAGCTTTCTTT
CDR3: CASSLALGVPEAFF

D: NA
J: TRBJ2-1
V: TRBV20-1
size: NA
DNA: TGCAGTGCCCTGCGGAGCGGCGGCGATGAGCAGTTCTTC
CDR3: CSALRSGGDEQFF

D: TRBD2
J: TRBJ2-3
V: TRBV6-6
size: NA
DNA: TGTGCCAGCAGTCACACGGGGCTAGCGGCCTGGTATACGCAGTATTTT
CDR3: CASSHTGLAAWYTQYF

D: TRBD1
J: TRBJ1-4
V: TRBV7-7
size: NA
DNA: TGTGCCAGCAGCGTAACAGGGGCAACTAATGAAAAACTGTTTTTT
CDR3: CASSVTGATNEKLFF

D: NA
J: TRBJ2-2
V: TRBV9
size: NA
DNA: TGTGCCAGCAGCGTAGAGGGGGCGGGGACCGGGGAGCTGTTTTTT
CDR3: CASSVEGAGTGELFF

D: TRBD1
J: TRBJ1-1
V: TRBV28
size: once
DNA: TGTGCCAGCACGCCAGGGGGCAGTACTGAAGCTTTCTTT
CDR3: CASTPGGSTEAFF

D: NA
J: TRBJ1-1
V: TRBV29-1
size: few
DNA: TGCAGCGCGGCGTCGGCTGAAGCTTTCTTT
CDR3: CSAASAEAFF

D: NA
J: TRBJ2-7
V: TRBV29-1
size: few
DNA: TGCAGCGTCATAAAGACAGGCGCCTACGAGCAGTACTTC
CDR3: CSVIKTGAYEQYF

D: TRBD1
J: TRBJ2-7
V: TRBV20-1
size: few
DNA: TGCAGTGCTCCACGGACAGGGTCCTACGAGCAGTACTTC
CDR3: CSAPRTGSYEQYF

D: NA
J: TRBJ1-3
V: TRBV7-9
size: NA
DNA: TGTGCCAGCAGCTTAGTCCCACTAGACTCTGGAAACACCATATATTTT
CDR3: CASSLVPLDSGNTIYF

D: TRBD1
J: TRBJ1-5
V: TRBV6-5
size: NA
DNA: TGTGCCAGCAGTCAGCGACAGGGTGCGAGTCAGCCCCAGCATTTT
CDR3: CASSQRQGASQPQHF

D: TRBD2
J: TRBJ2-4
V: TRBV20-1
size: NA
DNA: TGCAGTGCCCGACTAGCGGGGGGGCCGGCGGCCAAAAACATTCAGTACTTC
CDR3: CSARLAGGPAAKNIQYF

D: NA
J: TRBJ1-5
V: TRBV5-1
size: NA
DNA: TGCGCCAGCAGCCCCGGACCGCCAAATCAGCCCCAGCATTTT
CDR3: CASSPGPPNQPQHF